The sequence of this T cell receptor beta chain was determined in a study of blood T cell repertoires in COVID-19. At the level of the study: Acute-phase and convalescent COVID-19 samples originated in the United States, Italy and Spain.

Germline CDR1 GTSNPN, CDR2 SVGIG (reference sequence). With 5 bases clipped from V and 11 bases from J, the junction kept 6 bases outside the gene matches. The CDR3 is 12 amino acids. All enrollees were roughly 18 to 89 years old and from approximately 24 US areas. Each participant's cohort was designated according to participant-reported clinical history. Assay used: immunoSEQ multiplex PCR; TCRdb lists only in-frame clones, some missing. Here the sample spans roughly 370,000 clones, more than 75% being singletons. Sequences were obtained from PBMCs or T cells enriched from blood (not recorded which). This receptor was taken from a woman in her forties or fifties who had recovered from COVID-19. The genes are TRBV30 and TRBJ2-1; 10 bases agree with TRBD2. DNA of the CDR3: TGTGCCTGGGGAGTAGCGGGGGGAAAGCAGTTCTTC. Its translation is CAWGVAGGKQFF.